This T cell receptor (beta chain) emerged from a study of shared clonotypes between healthy human individuals. V lost 6 bases to trimming and J lost 0 bases, with 21 bases between them. This CDR3 contains 17 residues. Germline V CDR1 and CDR2: MDHEN, SYDVKM. TCRdb's copy holds only in-frame clones and misses some; the assay was immunoSEQ multiplex PCR. The sample consists of some 2,500,000 clones, approximately 90% of them appearing once. Investigators divided CD4+ cells into CD45RA+ naive and CD45RA-negative memory subsets. V and J are TRBV28 and TRBJ2-7; D is possibly TRBD2 (6 bases). The receptor was derived from a young man in good health. Some clones in this sample may be carry-over from other donors' samples. The sample comprised naive CD4+ T cells from PBMCs. Subset described: CD45RA+ positively selected. The CDR3 nucleotides are TGTGCCAGCAGGGCGGCCTTGGGGGGAGCCCCCTCCTACGAGCAGTACTTC. This gives the protein CASRAALGGAPSYEQYF.